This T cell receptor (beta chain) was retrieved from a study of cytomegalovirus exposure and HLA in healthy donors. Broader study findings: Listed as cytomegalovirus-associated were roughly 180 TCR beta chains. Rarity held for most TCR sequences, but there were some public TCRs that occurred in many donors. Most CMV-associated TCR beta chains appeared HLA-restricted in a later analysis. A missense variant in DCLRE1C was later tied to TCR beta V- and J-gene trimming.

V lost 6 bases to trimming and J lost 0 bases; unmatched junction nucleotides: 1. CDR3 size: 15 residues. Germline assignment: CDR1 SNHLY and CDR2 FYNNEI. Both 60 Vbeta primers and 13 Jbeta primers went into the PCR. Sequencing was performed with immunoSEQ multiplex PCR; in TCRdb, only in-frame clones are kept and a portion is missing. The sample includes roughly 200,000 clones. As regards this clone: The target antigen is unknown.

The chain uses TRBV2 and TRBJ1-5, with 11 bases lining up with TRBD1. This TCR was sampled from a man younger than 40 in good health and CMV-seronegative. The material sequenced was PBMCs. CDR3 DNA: TGTGCCAGCAGCGGGACAGGGGGTAGCAATCAGCCCCAGCATTTT. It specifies CASSGTGGSNQPQHF. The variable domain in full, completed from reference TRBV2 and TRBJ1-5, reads EPEVTQTPSHQVTQMGQEVILRCVPISNHLYFYWYRQILGQKVEFLVSFYNNEISEKSEIFDDQFSVERPDGSNFTLKIRSTKLEDSAMYFCASSGTGGSNQPQHFGDGTRLSIL.